This TCR beta chain was sequenced for a study of T cells in placental villitis. Notes on the research overall: Placental TCR-beta repertoires were compared across villitis of unknown etiology, gestational-age-matched unaffected controls, and infectious villitis in order to test an allograft-versus-infection hypothesis.

The junction carries 12 bases between V and J, which are trimmed by 4 bases and 0 bases respectively. The CDR3 holds 15 amino acids from the cysteine to the phenylalanine. Only the CDR3 portion is preserved as DNA: 45 bases, with reading frame beginning at the first base. The germline V gene encodes CDR1 SNHLY and CDR2 FYNNEI. General conclusions and limits of the study: Bulk tissue sequencing could not distinguish helper, regulatory or cytotoxic T cells, nor maternal versus fetal T cells, and excluded gamma-delta receptors. CMV-specific clone frequencies were higher in infectious CMV cases than in villitis of unknown etiology (approximately 0.01 vs 0.00094), which did not differ from controls. Small amounts of decidua were contained in the paraffin blocks, so some of the captured T cells, especially in controls, may have been decidual rather than villous infiltrates.

Concerning this clone itself: Its antigen remains undetermined. The input lacks base qualities; no much larger clone sits a single base away.

Using the immunoSEQ v4 bias-controlled multiplex PCR assay, run blinded to group allocation, TCR-beta CDR3 regions were amplified from genomic DNA. To estimate the quantities of nucleated cells and T cells in each sample, reference gene primers were included together with the TCR-beta primers. Sequencing of the libraries was performed on an Illumina MiSeq with a 100-cycle paired-end protocol. From the authors' description of their analysis: Diversity and richness were calculated in immunoSEQ Analyzer software; richness by iChao1, clonality based on Pielou evenness and Shannon diversity (0-1, higher means less diverse). CDR3 amino acid sequences together with V/J genes were queried against VDJdb for CMV, EBV and influenza A specificities, with confidence 3 and substitution 2 applied. TCR-beta amino acid clonotype overlap between villitis of unknown etiology, infectious villitis and control repertoires was assessed with the Morisita-Horn index. Held by TCRdb, this immuneACCESS table contains in-frame sequences only and omits some clones. Under half of the omission traces to an unresolved V gene where checked; the cause of the rest is unknown. V and J calls and clone size are those listed in that table; D and trimming were worked out from the DNA. Recorded for this sample are 6,300 or so clones; approximately 78% of them occurred a single time. Over 7% of the sample comes from the top ten.

The study included five infectious villitis placentae (four with confirmed cytomegalovirus and one with Toxoplasma gondii), and these placentae were not matched to the other groups. Mothers with infectious villitis were younger, had smaller fetuses, and delivered preterm or experienced intrauterine demise in a couple of cases. After delivery, the placentae were collected and evaluated both grossly and histologically, and only then was archival tissue selected. Five 10-micron scrolls were cut from each FFPE block, and DNA was isolated using the AllPrep DNA/RNA FFPE Tissue kit. DNA concentration and purity were evaluated by NanoDrop, whereas RNA quality was assessed on a Bioanalyzer.

The chain employs TRBV2 and TRBJ2-5; a weak D assignment points to TRBD2 (6 bases agree). The sequenced sample consisted of placental tissue containing maternal and fetal cells. This clonotype was obtained from a human patient with infectious villitis; the placental T cells may come from both mother and fetus. In nucleotide form, the sequence is TGTGCCAGCAGTGGTGCGGGGCGGAACCAAGAGACCCAGTACTTC. Its translation is CASSGAGRNQETQYF.